This TCR beta chain was recovered during a study of tumor-infiltrating lymphocytes in primary liver carcinoma. TCR beta cDNA was reverse-transcribed from about 500 ng of total RNA. The reaction used a constant-region primer and ProtoScript II reverse transcriptase. It was through three nested multiplex PCR rounds of slightly modified ARM-PCR that TCR beta libraries arose. Researchers ran the first two PCR rounds for 9 to 10 cycles each with TRBV1-TRBV30 forward primers and a C-beta reverse primer. TCRdb fed the multiplex PCR reads into MiXCR, producing one record per CDR3 protein. This table holds 100,000 or so distinct CDR3 sequences, roughly 80% found once. There are 12 residues in the CDR3. The germline V gene encodes CDR1 SGHRS and CDR2 YFSETQ. On this clonotype: The junction and the germline gene differ at one end; a read error may be behind it.

Unsorted bulk tissue (roughly 20-31 mg) underwent RNA and DNA co-extraction. The sequence was collected from a man in his forties or fifties with primary liver carcinoma and hepatitis B virus infection. The sequenced sample was liver tumor tissue from sampling region 3. Stated subset: tumor region T3, left-lateral pole. The gene calls are TRBV5-1 and TRBJ2-1, with D tentatively TRBD1 (5 bases). The CDR3 region is CASSMVRAEQFF. CDR3 sequence (DNA): TGTGCCAGCAGCATGGTCAGGGCCGAGCAGTTCTTC.